This section outlines one T cell receptor (beta chain) sequence together with its context. The record originates from a study of blood T cell repertoires in COVID-19. Study information: From the United States, Italy and Spain came samples of acute and convalescent COVID-19. T cells, B-cell-depleted T cells, or PBMCs supplied cDNA or gDNA.

Authors' data handling: Estimates of nucleated cell counts were drawn from the amplification of reference gene primers. Profiled with immunoSEQ multiplex PCR; TCRdb holds only in-frame clones, not every one. Clonal size and the V and J genes are those of that table, whereas D and trimming came from the DNA. The table has 110,000 or so clones, about four fifths seen once; the top ten hold 15%. The V segment lost 7 bases and the J segment 0 bases; nucleotides outside the gene matches: 10. The CDR3 runs to 17 residues. Germline loops: CDR1 SNHLY, CDR2 FYNNEI. The receptor's source is a woman older than 75 with acute or convalescent COVID-19. The source material was peripheral blood. The gene calls are TRBV2 and TRBJ1-1; 11 bases match TRBD1. The CDR3 nucleotides are TGTGCCAGCAAGCGGACAGGGGGCTCTAACATGAACACTGAAGCTTTCTTT. This codes for CASKRTGGSNMNTEAFF.